Sequencing of this T cell receptor (beta chain) was carried out in a study of CD8+ T cells in alopecia areata. Overall study: Each day, treated patients took oral tofacitinib twice, at 5 to 10 mg per dose. Study-level findings and limits: More clonal than normal scalp was lesional scalp, particularly alopecia totalis/universalis.

The sample's treatment: oral pan-JAK inhibitor, 5-10 mg twice daily. Peripheral blood and lesional scalp punch biopsies were taken from alopecia areata patients. There are 14 residues in the CDR3. Germline CDR1 and CDR2: GTSNPN and SVGIG (reference sequence). The V end was cut by 4 bases, the J end by 1 base, with 13 bases between. Extracted RNA was reverse transcribed into cDNA, the sequencing template. Produced via immunoSEQ multiplex PCR; TCRdb's table is partial and in-frame only. The sample has more than 150,000 clones, about three fifths seen once. A word on this clone: The antigen is unknown.

The sample consisted of CD4+ T cells sorted from blood, taken at week 4, from a patient treated with tofacitinib. This chain connects TRBV30 to TRBJ1-1; D gene ambiguous. This receptor was identified in a human donor with alopecia areata. This CDR3 is CAWTGRTANTEAFF. CDR3 DNA sequence: TGTGCCTGGACCGGGAGGACGGCGAACACTGAAGCTTTCTTT.